Listed here are 9 T cell receptor beta chains from one sample, sequenced in a study of CD8+CD57+ T cells in acquired aplastic anemia. Patients included in sequencing had previously demonstrated CD8+CD57+ cell expansion by flow cytometry. Profiling of TCR beta VDJ combinations and CDR3 sequences used genomic DNA as template. TCRdb ran MiXCR on the reads and lists one entry per CDR3 protein. The sample lists about 240,000 distinct CDR3 sequences; 47% were seen once. The sequencing sample was made of sorted CD4+, CD8+, or CD8+CD57+ T cells (not recorded which) from PBMCs. The receptors shown here come from a human donor with aplastic anemia.

This chain uses TRBV20-1 with TRBJ2-3; D is possibly TRBD2 (6 bases). V shed 4 bases and J shed 2 bases, with 16 bases lying between them. The germline CDR1 and CDR2 sequences are DFQATT and SNEGSKA (reference sequence). The CDR3 sequence is 15 residues long. The DNA for the CDR3 is TGCAGTGCTAAAAAGACTAGGCCCCTCACAGATACGCAGTATTTT. Translation: CSAKKTRPLTDTQYF.

A word on this clonotype: A much larger clone lies a single base off, so this may be a read error. The CDR3 sequence is CAISDGTGESYEQYF. Here the CDR3 DNA reads TGTGCCATCAGTGATGGGACAGGGGAATCCTACGAGCAGTACTTC. The chain links TRBV10-3 to TRBJ2-7; the match to TRBD1 covers 10 bases. CDR1 ENHRY and CDR2 SYGVKD come from the germline V gene. The CDR3 contains 15 residues. V shed 3 bases, J shed 1 base, and the junction held 3 bases outside the gene matches.

The V gene is TRBV15, the J gene TRBJ1-3; no firm D call. V was trimmed by 0 bases and J by 2 bases, leaving 8 bases between them. Germline CDR1 is LNHNV and CDR2 is YYDKDF (reference sequence). The CDR3 sequence is 15 residues long. Here the CDR3 reads CATSRDRAAGNTIYF. The DNA of the CDR3 is TGTGCCACCAGCAGAGATAGGGCAGCTGGAAACACCATATATTTT.

This clonotype appeared many times. V usage is TRBV20-1 and J usage is TRBJ1-2, with 7 bases aligning to TRBD1. In germline, CDR1 is DFQATT, CDR2 SNEGSKA (reference sequence). J was trimmed by 5 bases and V by 0 bases; bases with no gene match: 3. The CDR3 consists of 13 residues. Written as DNA, the CDR3 is TGCAGTGCTAGAGAAACAGGGGTTTATGGCTACACCTTC. This codes for CSARETGVYGYTF.

CDR3 in DNA: TGTGCCAGCAGGCGGGACAGGGCGCGGAATTCACCCCTCCACTTT. Translating it yields CASRRDRARNSPLHF. The rearrangement uses TRBV25-1 and TRBJ1-6, with 9 nucleotides matching TRBD1. This CDR3 has 15 amino acids. With 6 bases clipped from V and 7 bases from J, the junction kept 7 bases outside the gene matches. Germline loops: CDR1 MGHDK, CDR2 SYGVNS.

V gene TRBV25-1 combines with J gene TRBJ1-6; D uncertain. V gave up 4 bases and J gave up 9 bases, with 10 bases separating them. Germline lookup yields CDR1 MGHDK and CDR2 SYGVNS. The CDR3 consists of 13 residues. CDR3 region: CASSGELGSPLHF. CDR3 coding DNA: TGTGCCAGCAGTGGGGAGCTTGGTTCACCCCTCCACTTT.

This clonotype appeared a few times. The chain couples TRBV29-1 to TRBJ1-1; D gene unclear. Germline assignment: CDR1 SQVTM and CDR2 ANQGSEA. There are 10 residues in the CDR3. Trimming cost V 6 bases and J 4 bases, with 6 bases left between them. In DNA form, the CDR3 reads TGCAGCGTATTAGGCACTGAAGCTTTCTTT. Translating gives CSVLGTEAFF. The whole variable domain, remainder taken from reference TRBV29-1 and TRBJ1-1, is SAVISQKPSRDICQRGTSLTIQCQVDSQVTMMFWYRQQPGQSLTLIATANQGSEATYESGFVIDKFPISRPNLTFSTLTVSNMSPEDSSIYLCSVLGTEAFFGQGTRLTVV.

J is TRBJ2-3 and V is TRBV7-2; the D gene is possibly TRBD1 (6 bases). The V end was cut by 4 bases, the J end by 0 bases, with 11 bases between. CDR1 is SGHTA and CDR2 is FQGNSA in the germline V gene. The CDR3 runs to 15 residues. CDR3 residues: CASSYRQASTDTQYF. The CDR3 nucleotides are TGTGCCAGCAGCTACCGACAGGCTAGCACAGATACGCAGTATTTT.

This clonotype has more than one count but fewer than ten. The chain carries TRBV27 and TRBJ2-1; 8 nucleotides match TRBD1. The ends lost 8 bases at V and 3 bases at J; junction bases unmatched: 3. The CDR3 sequence is 13 residues long. Per germline, CDR1 MNHEY and CDR2 SMNVEV (reference sequence). In nucleotides, the CDR3 is TGTGCCAGCGGACAGGGATTCTACAATGAGCAGTTCTTC. Residues: CASGQGFYNEQFF.